Following are 12 T cell receptor beta chains from one sample sequenced in a study of OX40 agonist ivuxolimab in advanced cancers. Here immunoSEQ multiplex PCR was the method, and the copy in TCRdb shows in-frame clones only, minus some. The table includes almost 85,000 clones, 85% to 90% detected once. Sequences were derived from CD4+ or CD8+ T cells sorted from blood, sampled in a trial of the OX40 agonist ivuxolimab. Receptors originate from an adult with an advanced solid tumor such as melanoma, head and neck, liver or kidney cancer.

The chain employs TRBV6-6 and TRBJ1-1, with a tentative D call TRBD1 (6 bases). The CDR3 spans 13 residues. Germline CDR1 reads MNHNY; CDR2 reads SVGAGI (reference sequence). The V gene lost 8 bases and the J gene lost 4 bases, with 14 bases spanning the gap. The DNA for the CDR3 is TGTGCCAGCCGATGGGGGGCTTTCACTGAAGCTTTCTTT. As protein: CASRWGAFTEAFF.

The V call is TRBV5-1, the J call TRBJ2-5; D is uncertain. V was pared by 0 bases and J by 7 bases, with 7 bases between. This CDR3 spans 12 amino acids. The germline gives CDR1 SGHRS, CDR2 YFSETQ. CDR3 region: CASSLVGGTQYF. For the CDR3, the DNA is TGCGCCAGCAGCTTGGTAGGCGGGACCCAGTACTTC.

The V and J genes are TRBV5-3 and TRBJ2-2; D is perhaps TRBD1 or TRBD2 (7 bases each). TRBV5-3 is an ORF; its function is uncertain. Trimming left V 7 bases short and J 3 bases short, with 34 bases between. There are 21 residues in the CDR3. In DNA form, the CDR3 reads TGTGCCAGACCTGGTAATGGTGCGGGACAGCGGGGCCCGGGGGACACCGGGGAGCTGTTTTTT. It yields the protein CARPGNGAGQRGPGDTGELFF.

This rearrangement joins TRBV19 to TRBJ2-3; TRBD2 aligns across 12 bases. The CDR3 contains 17 residues. Trimming at V came to 3 bases and at J to 4 bases, leaving 8 bases not matched to a gene. CDR1 and CDR2 (germline): LNHDA, SQIVND (reference sequence). This chain's CDR3 is CASSMATSGGSPDTQYF. CDR3 sequence (DNA): TGTGCCAGTAGTATGGCTACTAGCGGGGGGAGTCCAGATACGCAGTATTTT. The variable domain in full, with the rest retrieved from reference TRBV19 and TRBJ2-3, is DGGITQSPKYLFRKEGQNVTLSCEQNLNHDAMYWYRQDPGQGLRLIYYSQIVNDFQKGDIAEGYSVSREKKESFPLTVTSAQKNPTAFYLCASSMATSGGSPDTQYFGPGTRLTVL.

The CDR3: CASSELGGTTEAFF. The CDR3 DNA is TGTGCCAGCAGTGAGTTGGGGGGGACCACTGAAGCTTTCTTT. The chain uses TRBV25-1 and TRBJ1-1, with TRBD1 as a possible D gene (5 bases). Trimming left V 3 bases short and J 4 bases short, with 12 bases between. CDR3 length: 14 amino acids. Germline CDR1 is MGHDK and CDR2 is SYGVNS. Complete variable domain (other parts from reference TRBV25-1 and TRBJ1-1): EADIYQTPRYLVIGTGKKITLECSQTMGHDKMYWYQQDPGMELHLIHYSYGVNSTEKGDLSSESTVSRIRTEHFPLTLESARPSHTSQYLCASSELGGTTEAFFGQGTRLTVV.

This clone was observed a single time. The chain uses TRBV10-1 and TRBJ2-7; D is unclear. The CDR3 runs 14 residues. Trimming cost V 2 bases and J 0 bases, with 8 bases left between them. In germline, CDR1 is WNHNN, CDR2 SYGVQD (reference sequence). CDR3: CASSERRSSYEQYF. The CDR3 DNA is TGCGCCAGCAGTGAGCGAAGGAGCTCCTACGAGCAGTACTTC.

The chain combines TRBV28 with TRBJ1-5; D is uncertain. This CDR3 is built from 13 residues. Per the germline V gene, CDR1 is MDHEN and CDR2 is SYDVKM. V lost 3 bases, J lost 5 bases, and 8 bases lay in between. CDR3 region: CASSFNRDQPQHF. CDR3 nucleotides: TGTGCCAGCAGTTTTAACAGAGATCAGCCCCAGCATTTT.

The chain combines TRBV21-1 with TRBJ1-3; TRBD1, the D gene given by the table, was not confirmed from the DNA. TRBV21-1 is annotated as a pseudogene. The CDR3 is 15 amino acids. The CDR3 DNA reads as TGTGCCAGCAGCACCCGGGACAGGGGGCTCGACACCATATATTTT. Its translation: CASSTRDRGLDTIYF.

This clone appeared a single time. A read error may produce the germline difference seen at one junction end. The chain recombines TRBV9 with TRBJ2-1; D remains unclear. The CDR3 length is 12 residues. Germline V gives CDR1 SGDLS, CDR2 YYNGEE. The CDR3 loop is CASSLEDQKPVF. The CDR3, as DNA: TGTGCCAGCAGCTTAGAGGACCAGAAGCCAGTCTTC.

The chain recombines TRBV9 with TRBJ2-2; TRBD2 matches 8 bases. Trimming at V came to 5 bases and at J to 6 bases, leaving 6 bases not matched to a gene. There are 14 residues in the CDR3. Per germline, CDR1 SGDLS and CDR2 YYNGEE. DNA of the CDR3: TGTGCCAGCAGTCGACTAGCGCGCGCCGGGGAGCTGTTTTTT. It yields the protein CASSRLARAGELFF.

The chain carries TRBV29-1 and TRBJ2-1; D not resolved. Trimming left V 2 bases short and J 9 bases short, with 5 bases between. The CDR3 contains 10 residues. Germline CDR1 SQVTM, CDR2 ANQGSEA. The CDR3: CSVESAEQFF. In DNA, the CDR3 is TGCAGCGTTGAATCCGCTGAGCAGTTCTTC.

This chain joins TRBV28 and TRBJ2-7; 11 nucleotides match TRBD2. The CDR3 contains 18 residues. The germline V gene has CDR1 MDHEN and CDR2 SYDVKM. J gave up 2 bases and V 4 bases, and 13 bases lay outside the gene matches. CDR3: CASSSLAGGPVRAYEQYF. DNA of the CDR3: TGTGCCAGCAGTTCATTAGCGGGAGGGCCTGTTCGGGCCTACGAGCAGTACTTC.